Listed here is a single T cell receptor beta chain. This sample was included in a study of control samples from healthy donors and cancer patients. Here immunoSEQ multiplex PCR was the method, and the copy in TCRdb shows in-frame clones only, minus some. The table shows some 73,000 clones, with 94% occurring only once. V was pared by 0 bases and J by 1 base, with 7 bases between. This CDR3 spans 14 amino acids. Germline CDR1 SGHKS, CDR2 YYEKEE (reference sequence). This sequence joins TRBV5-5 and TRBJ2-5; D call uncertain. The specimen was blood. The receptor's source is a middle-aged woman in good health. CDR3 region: CASSLGQFQETQYF. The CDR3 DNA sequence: TGTGCCAGCAGCTTGGGGCAGTTCCAAGAGACCCAGTACTTC.